Detailed here is one T cell receptor (beta chain). Likely a read error: the CDR3 ends without its conserved phenylalanine or tryptophan. These data are taken from a study of metastatic and nonmetastatic thyroid tumors. This CDR3 spans 14 amino acids. CDR1 MNHEY and CDR2 SMNVEV come from the germline V gene (reference sequence). Trimming cost V 6 bases and J 10 bases; bases outside gene matches: 11. No patient had received any treatment before thyroid surgery. MiXCR reprocessed the PCR reads for TCRdb. Of over 6,500 clones in the sample, around 30% were seen once. The sequenced material came from adjacent normal tissue. The chain is built from TRBV27 and TRBJ2-7; 11 nucleotides match TRBD1. This receptor was obtained from a female donor with papillary thyroid cancer or a benign thyroid nodule (not recorded which). Some clones in this sample may be carry-over from other donors' samples. CDR3 residues: CASSVLGQGADQYY. CDR3 DNA sequence: TGTGCCAGCAGCGTCCTTGGACAGGGGGCCGATCAGTACTAC.